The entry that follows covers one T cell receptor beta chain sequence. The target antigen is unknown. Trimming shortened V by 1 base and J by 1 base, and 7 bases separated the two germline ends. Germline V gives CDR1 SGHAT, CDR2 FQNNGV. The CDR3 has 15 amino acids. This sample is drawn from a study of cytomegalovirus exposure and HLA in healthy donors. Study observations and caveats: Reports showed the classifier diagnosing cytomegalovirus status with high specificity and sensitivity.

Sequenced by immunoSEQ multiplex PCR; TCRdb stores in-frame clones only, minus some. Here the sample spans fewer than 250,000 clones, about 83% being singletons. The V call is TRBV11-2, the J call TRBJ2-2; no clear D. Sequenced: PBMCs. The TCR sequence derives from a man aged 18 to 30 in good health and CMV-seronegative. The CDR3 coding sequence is TGTGCCAGCAGCTTAGCCTTTAAGAACACCGGGGAGCTGTTTTTT. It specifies CASSLAFKNTGELFF.